Below are 17 T cell receptor beta chains sequenced from a single sample in a study of Tregs in tolerant kidney transplant recipients. Measured with immunoSEQ multiplex PCR; TCRdb has only the in-frame clones, and not every one. The sample has some 80,000 clones, 95% to 98% seen once. The sample here was CD4+ T cells from blood, taken before the transplant. The receptor set was obtained from a human donor who received a combined kidney and bone marrow transplant.

This chain uses TRBV7-2 with TRBJ1-5; the match to TRBD1 covers 10 bases. The CDR3 runs 15 residues. Germline V gene data show CDR1 as SGHTA and CDR2 as FQGNSA. The J segment lost 1 base and the V segment lost 5 bases, leaving 2 bases of the junction unmatched. CDR3 sequence (DNA): TGTGCCAGCAGCCGGACAGGGGGAAGCAATCAGCCCCAGCATTTT. Translating it yields CASSRTGGSNQPQHF.

The rearrangement links TRBV7-2 to TRBJ2-7; tentatively, D is TRBD2 (7 bases). The CDR3 runs to 15 residues. V lost 1 base and J lost 6, with 16 bases in between. Germline V gene sequence: CDR1 SGHTA, CDR2 FQGNSA. CDR3 residues: CASSLVGGAPGEQYF. The CDR3 DNA is TGTGCCAGCAGCTTAGTTGGGGGGGCGCCGGGCGAGCAGTACTTC.

The gene calls are TRBV5-6 and TRBJ1-4, with D unresolved. V was trimmed by 4 bases and J by 0 bases, leaving 22 bases between them. The CDR3 extends over 19 amino acids. Germline V lookup: CDR1 SGHDT, CDR2 YYEEEE. The CDR3 region is CASSLDGSYPSATNEKLFF. CDR3 DNA: TGTGCCAGCAGCCTTGATGGCTCGTACCCCTCCGCAACTAATGAAAAACTGTTTTTT. Based on the CDR3 plus reference TRBV5-6 and TRBJ1-4, the full variable domain is DAGVTQSPTHLIKTRGQQVTLRCSPKSGHDTVSWYQQALGQGPQFIFQYYEEEERQRGNFPDRFSGHQFPNYSSELNVNALLLGDSALYLCASSLDGSYPSATNEKLFFGSGTQLSVL.

The chain couples TRBV29-1 to TRBJ2-7; 12 nucleotides agree with TRBD2. The junction had 2 bases not matched to a gene; V was cut back by 1 base and J by 7 bases. This CDR3 contains 13 residues. Germline-derived CDR1 and CDR2 are SQVTM and ANQGSEA. For the CDR3, the DNA is TGCAGCGTTGAAGGACTAGCGGGAGTGGAGCAGTACTTC. Amino acid sequence: CSVEGLAGVEQYF.

The rearrangement links TRBV5-6 to TRBJ1-2, with no clear D. The CDR3 loop spans 12 amino acids. Trimming pared 3 bases from V and 1 base from J, leaving 4 bases between. The germline V gene has CDR1 SGHDT and CDR2 YYEEEE. The CDR3 bases are TGTGCCAGCAGCTCGGGTAACTATGGCTACACCTTC. Residues: CASSSGNYGYTF.

V gene TRBV11-3 combines with J gene TRBJ2-7; 7 nucleotides line up with TRBD2. Trimming removed 5 bases from V and 2 bases from J; junction bases left unmatched: 21. The CDR3 extends over 19 amino acids. Germline values: CDR1 SGHNT, CDR2 YENEEA. CDR3: CASSHSGLTGGELAYEQYF. The CDR3 DNA reads as TGTGCCAGCAGCCACTCTGGACTGACGGGGGGAGAACTAGCCTACGAGCAGTACTTC.

This sequence joins TRBV5-1 and TRBJ2-7, with a tentative D call TRBD1 (7 bases). Germline loops: CDR1 SGHRS, CDR2 YFSETQ. The CDR3 covers 13 residues. V gave up 6 bases and J gave up 4 bases, with 14 bases separating them. The CDR3 sequence: CASIKAGGYEQYF. For the CDR3, the DNA is TGCGCCAGCATTAAGGCAGGGGGGTACGAGCAGTACTTC.

The J gene is TRBJ2-7, the V gene TRBV4-1; 8 bases match TRBD1. Germline V CDR1 and CDR2: MGHRA, YSYEKL. The CDR3 runs 13 residues. Trimming removed 3 bases from V and 2 bases from J; junction bases left unmatched: 0. In nucleotides, the CDR3 is TGCGCCAGCAGCCAGGGACAGGCCTACGAGCAGTACTTC. This codes for CASSQGQAYEQYF.

The rearrangement uses TRBV7-2 and TRBJ1-1; the match to TRBD1 covers 8 bases. CDR3 length: 16 amino acids. The germline gives CDR1 SGHTA, CDR2 FQGNSA. Trimming took 3 bases from V and 5 from J; bases not matched to a gene: 11. As DNA, the CDR3 is TGTGCCAGCAGCTTTGGGAGGACAGGGACGGGGACTGAAGCTTTCTTT. Translated: CASSFGRTGTGTEAFF.

V is TRBV6-5 and J is TRBJ1-1; a possible D gene is TRBD1 (5 bases). This CDR3 has 16 amino acids. V gave up 0 bases and J gave up 7 bases, with 18 bases separating them. Germline loops: CDR1 MNHEY, CDR2 SVGAGI. CDR3 sequence: CASSYSGRAAGGEAFF. CDR3 bases: TGTGCCAGCAGTTACTCGGGCAGGGCAGCCGGGGGTGAAGCTTTCTTT.

This sequence joins TRBV7-9 and TRBJ1-2; 7 bases are a match to TRBD1. Looked up from germline, CDR1 is SEHNR and CDR2 is FQNEAQ (reference sequence). This CDR3 has 15 amino acids. J lost 3 bases, V lost 5 bases, and 9 bases had no gene match. CDR3 sequence: CASSNTRDRHYGYTF. The CDR3, as DNA: TGTGCCAGCAGCAACACCAGGGACAGACACTATGGCTACACCTTC.

The chain recombines TRBV7-2 with TRBJ2-3, with TRBD2 identical over 9 bases. The germline gives CDR1 SGHTA, CDR2 FQGNSA. Unmatched junction bases numbered 4, after V lost 0 bases and J lost 3 bases. The CDR3 loop spans 16 amino acids. The CDR3 DNA reads as TGTGCCAGCAGCTTAGCGGGCGGGGGGGCGACAGATACGCAGTATTTT. It is translated as CASSLAGGGATDTQYF.

The V and J genes are TRBV28 and TRBJ2-3, with 10 bases matching TRBD2. The CDR3 contains 19 residues. Unmatched junction bases numbered 13, after V lost 2 bases and J lost 2 bases. Per the germline V gene, CDR1 is MDHEN and CDR2 is SYDVKM. In nucleotides, the CDR3 is TGTGCCAGCAGTTTAGCAGCGGGGGGGCCTGTGGTTGACACAGATACGCAGTATTTT. Translated, it gives CASSLAAGGPVVDTDTQYF.

The CDR3 loop reads CSVRLAGGEQFF. The CDR3, as DNA: TGCAGCGTGCGACTAGCGGGGGGTGAGCAGTTCTTC. The chain links TRBV29-1 to TRBJ2-1; 13 nucleotides agree with TRBD2. The CDR3 is 12 residues long. The germline V gene has CDR1 SQVTM and CDR2 ANQGSEA. V gave up 6 bases and J gave up 9 bases; unmatched junction bases: 2.

The V and J genes are TRBV28 and TRBJ2-5; possible D gene TRBD2, 7 bases. Trimming took 6 bases from V and 4 from J, leaving 18 bases between them. Looked up from germline, CDR1 is MDHEN and CDR2 is SYDVKM. The CDR3 is 15 residues long. Written as DNA, the CDR3 is TGTGCCAGCAGCCAACCATGGGGGGGCTTAGAGACCCAGTACTTC. Protein product: CASSQPWGGLETQYF.

The chain links TRBV7-2 to TRBJ1-4; no definite D call. The CDR3 is 14 residues long. Trimming pared 4 bases from V and 0 bases from J, leaving 6 bases between. Germline CDR1 and CDR2: SGHTA and FQGNSA. CDR3 sequence (DNA): TGTGCCAGCAGCTCCAGCGCAACTAATGAAAAACTGTTTTTT. Protein sequence: CASSSSATNEKLFF.

The rearrangement uses TRBV11-2 and TRBJ2-7; 9 bases agree with TRBD1. Germline CDR1 and CDR2: SGHAT and FQNNGV. The CDR3 loop spans 16 amino acids. V lost 3 bases to trimming and J lost 1 base; unmatched junction nucleotides: 7. CDR3 amino acids: CASSLLPGQGSYEQYF. CDR3 nucleotides: TGTGCCAGCAGCTTGCTTCCGGGACAGGGTTCCTACGAGCAGTACTTC.